The 7 T cell receptor beta chains in this list originate from one sample, sequenced in a study of a mutant IDH1 vaccine in newly diagnosed glioma. The antigens of these receptors remain unknown. TCRdb's copy holds only in-frame clones and misses some; the assay was immunoSEQ multiplex PCR. The data hold about 32,000 clones, with about 73% observed a single time. The time point here: week 11, during vaccination. Alongside topical imiquimod, each dose of vaccine comprised 300 ug of mutant IDH1 20-mer peptide. The specimen was PBMCs, collected from a glioma patient whose treatment included an IDH1 peptide vaccine. The receptor source for this set is a man aged 25-45 years with glioma.

The chain is built from TRBV6-5 and TRBJ1-2; a possible D gene is TRBD1 (6 bases). The V end was cut by 8 bases, the J end by 3 bases, with 19 bases between. The germline gives CDR1 MNHEY, CDR2 SVGAGI. This CDR3 has 15 amino acids. CDR3 sequence (DNA): TGTGCCAGCGGGGGGCCAGGGACTTCGGACTATGGCTACACCTTC. It encodes CASGGPGTSDYGYTF.

The genes are TRBV11-3 and TRBJ1-1; D is unresolved. Germline V CDR1 and CDR2: SGHNT, YENEEA. V lost 5 bases, J lost 1 base, and 8 bases lay in between. The CDR3 has 13 amino acids. This chain's CDR3 is CASSHLGNTEAFF. The DNA for the CDR3 is TGTGCCAGCAGCCACCTTGGGAACACTGAAGCTTTCTTT. Drawing the rest from reference TRBV11-3 and TRBJ1-1, the complete variable domain is EAGVVQSPRYKIIEKKQPVAFWCNPISGHNTLYWYLQNLGQGPELLIRYENEEAVDDSQLPKDRFSAERLKGVDSTLKIQPAELGDSAVYLCASSHLGNTEAFFGQGTRLTVV.

V usage is TRBV28 and J usage is TRBJ2-7; TRBD2 matches at 8 bases. This CDR3 has 15 amino acids. The J segment lost 2 bases and the V segment lost 5 bases, leaving 8 bases of the junction unmatched. In germline, CDR1 is MDHEN, CDR2 SYDVKM. This CDR3 reads CASSEERGPTYEQYF. In DNA, the CDR3 is TGTGCCAGCAGTGAGGAGCGGGGGCCCACCTACGAGCAGTACTTC.

This CDR3 reads CASSFQDYPSETQYF. The CDR3 coding sequence is TGCGCCAGCAGCTTCCAGGACTACCCCTCGGAGACCCAGTACTTC. This chain links TRBV4-3 with TRBJ2-5; the D gene is possibly TRBD2 (6 bases). The CDR3 loop spans 15 amino acids. Germline V CDR1 and CDR2: LGHNA, YSLEER. Trimming removed 5 bases from V and 5 bases from J, with 18 bases in between.

The rearrangement links TRBV29-1 to TRBJ2-7, with D uncertain. The CDR3 is made up of 14 amino acids. CDR1 SQVTM and CDR2 ANQGSEA come from the germline V gene. The germline V and J ends were trimmed by 3 bases and 2 bases, with 14 bases remaining between them. The CDR3 region has the DNA TGCAGCGTTGAGCTACCCATGGGTCCCTACGAGCAGTACTTC. Its protein product is CSVELPMGPYEQYF.

This chain joins TRBV2 and TRBJ2-3; possibly TRBD1 or TRBD2 for D (6 bases each). The CDR3 runs 15 residues. Germline loops: CDR1 SNHLY, CDR2 FYNNEI. V lost 7 bases, J lost 3 bases, and 17 bases lay in between. The CDR3 coding sequence is TGTGCCAGCAAACAGGACAGTGGGAGGACAGATACGCAGTATTTT. Its translation: CASKQDSGRTDTQYF.

This chain joins TRBV30 and TRBJ2-5; the match to TRBD1 covers 8 bases. This CDR3 comprises 16 residues. CDR1 GTSNPN and CDR2 SVGIG come from the germline V gene (reference sequence). Losses at the gene ends were 1 base for V and 0 bases for J; bases not matched to a gene: 7. The CDR3 sequence: CAWSDDRGLYQETQYF. The DNA of the CDR3 is TGTGCCTGGAGTGACGACAGGGGCCTGTACCAAGAGACCCAGTACTTC.